This is a list of T cell receptor beta chains from one sample in a study of cytomegalovirus exposure and HLA in healthy donors. Repertoires were generated with immunoSEQ multiplex PCR, while TCRdb's copy carries only in-frame clones and drops some. The profile shows roughly 75,000 clones, approximately 94% of them singletons. The sample consisted of PBMCs. These receptor sequences come from a young woman in good health and CMV-seropositive. Each CDR3 is given with its conserved first and last residue. D genes are given only for firm matches.

v_call,j_call,d_call,cdr3_aa,cdr3_nt
TRBV7-2,TRBJ2-3,TRBD1,CASSLTGGAGRTDTQYF,TGTGCCAGCAGCCTTACAGGGGGCGCGGGTAGAACAGATACGCAGTATTTT
TRBV7-9,TRBJ1-4,NA,CASSRGRGAGSNEKLFF,TGTGCCAGCAGCCGCGGCCGGGGGGCTGGGAGTAATGAAAAACTGTTTTTT
TRBV5-4,TRBJ2-7,NA,CASSLGGEAYEQYF,TGTGCCAGCAGCTTGGGCGGGGAGGCCTACGAGCAGTACTTC
TRBV29-1,TRBJ1-1,TRBD1,CSVEDDPGGEAFF,TGCAGCGTTGAAGATGACCCAGGGGGGGAAGCTTTCTTT
TRBV4-1,TRBJ2-1,TRBD2,CASSHPSAGSYYNEQFF,TGCGCCAGCAGCCACCCGTCAGCGGGGAGTTACTACAATGAGCAGTTCTTC
TRBV2,TRBJ2-6,TRBD1,CASSDRGRKKGSGANVLTF,TGTGCCAGCAGTGACAGGGGGCGAAAGAAGGGGTCTGGGGCCAACGTCCTGACTTTC
TRBV2,TRBJ2-3,NA,CASGVRTDTQYF,TGTGCCAGCGGAGTGCGCACAGATACGCAGTATTTT
TRBV9,TRBJ1-2,TRBD1,CASSPPGTAFYGYTF,TGTGCCAGCAGCCCACCTGGGACAGCATTTTATGGCTACACCTTC
TRBV28,TRBJ1-4,TRBD1,CASSWDRVDEKLFF,TGTGCCAGCAGTTGGGACAGGGTTGATGAAAAACTGTTTTTT
TRBV27,TRBJ2-2,TRBD1,CASRLTGTENTGELFF,TGTGCCAGCAGGCTAACCGGGACAGAAAACACCGGGGAGCTGTTTTTT
TRBV11-2,TRBJ2-4,TRBD2,CASSGVRGRVGNIQYF,TGTGCCAGCAGCGGAGTGCGGGGGAGAGTAGGGAACATTCAGTACTTC
TRBV5-1,TRBJ1-1,NA,CASSLALGGNTEAFF,TGCGCCAGCAGCTTGGCCTTGGGGGGTAACACTGAAGCTTTCTTT
TRBV18,TRBJ1-1,TRBD1,CASSPQGDTEAFF,TGTGCCAGCTCACCCCAGGGGGACACTGAAGCTTTCTTT
TRBV7-7,TRBJ1-1,TRBD1,CASSPPVAGTVNTEAFF,TGTGCCAGCAGCCCACCCGTAGCAGGGACAGTGAACACTGAAGCTTTCTTT
TRBV18,TRBJ2-7,TRBD2,CASSPGLAGTREQYF,TGTGCCAGCTCACCAGGACTAGCGGGAACCCGCGAGCAGTACTTC
TRBV7-2,TRBJ1-4,TRBD1,CASSLSGTGTPSNEKLFF,TGTGCCAGCAGCTTGTCCGGGACAGGTACTCCGTCTAATGAAAAACTGTTTTTT
TRBV9,TRBJ2-5,NA,CASSVGRDGEETQYF,TGTGCCAGCAGCGTAGGTAGAGACGGGGAAGAGACCCAGTACTTC
TRBV5-1,TRBJ2-5,NA,CASSPRPYQETQYF,TGCGCCAGCAGCCCCCGTCCGTACCAAGAGACCCAGTACTTC
TRBV6-4,TRBJ1-2,TRBD1,CAPSKAGGQGGRNGYTF,TGTGCCCCAAGCAAAGCGGGGGGGCAGGGGGGAAGAAATGGCTACACCTTC